The clone carrying this T cell receptor beta chain was detected a few times. Its specificity is not known. From germline, CDR1 is SNHLY and CDR2 FYNNEI. Trimming pared 2 bases from V and 4 bases from J, leaving 7 bases between. CDR3 length: 13 residues. The entry originates in a study of T cell repertoires in cytomegalovirus infection. Study background: Public TCR beta signature analysis indicated the presence of both CMV infection and matching HLA type.

Study-level findings and limits: CMV-specific TCR beta clonotypes restricted by HLA-C were the ones dominating the ex vivo response.

TCRdb re-analysed the reads in MiXCR, keeping a single row per CDR3 protein. The sample records fewer than 900,000 distinct CDR3 sequences, roughly 29% being singletons. This clonotype originated in a human donor in good health (CMV status not recorded). Some clones in this sample may be carry-over from other donors' samples. Sequencing used cultured CD8+ T cells from PBMCs, obtained from culture after CMV antigen stimulation. The chain is built from TRBV2 and TRBJ2-3; D is unclear. The CDR3 nucleotides read TGTGCCAGCAGTGAATACTACTCAGATACGCAGTATTTT. As protein: CASSEYYSDTQYF. The full variable domain, completed using reference TRBV2 and TRBJ2-3, is EPEVTQTPSHQVTQMGQEVILRCVPISNHLYFYWYRQILGQKVEFLVSFYNNEISEKSEIFDDQFSVERPDGSNFTLKIRSTKLEDSAMYFCASSEYYSDTQYFGPGTRLTVL.